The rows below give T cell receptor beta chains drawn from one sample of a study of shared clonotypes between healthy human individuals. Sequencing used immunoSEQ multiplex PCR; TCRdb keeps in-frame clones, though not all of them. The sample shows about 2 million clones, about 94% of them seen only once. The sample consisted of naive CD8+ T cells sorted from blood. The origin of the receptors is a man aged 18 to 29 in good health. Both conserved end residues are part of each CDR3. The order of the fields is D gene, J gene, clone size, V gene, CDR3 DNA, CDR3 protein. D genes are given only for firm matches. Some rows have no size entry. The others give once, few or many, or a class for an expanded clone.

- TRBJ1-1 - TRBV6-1 TGTGCCAGCAGTGATCTGCCGGCGGGACCCACCACTGAAGCTTTCTTT CASSDLPAGPTTEAFF
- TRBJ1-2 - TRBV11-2 TGTGCCAGCAGCTTAGAACGACACTATGGCTACACCTTC CASSLERHYGYTF
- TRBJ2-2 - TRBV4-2 TGTGCCAGCAGCCAAGAGAACAGCTACCCAACCGGGGAGCTGTTTTTT CASSQENSYPTGELFF
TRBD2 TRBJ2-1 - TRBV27 TGTGCCAGCAGTTCGAACGGGAGGGTTTCTGAGCAGTTCTTC CASSSNGRVSEQFF
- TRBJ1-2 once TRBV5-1 TGCGCCAGCAGCTTCCCCGGGGACCGAGTTGATGGCTACACCTTC CASSFPGDRVDGYTF
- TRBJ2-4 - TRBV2 TGTGCCAGCAGTGACGAGGGGGGAGAGTACTTC CASSDEGGEYF
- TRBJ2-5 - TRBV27 TGTGCCAGCAGTCCTCCAGATACAGGGTTGAAGACCCAGTACTTC CASSPPDTGLKTQYF
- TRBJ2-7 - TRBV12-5 TGTGCTAGTGGTCTTCATGAAGAGCAGTACTTC CASGLHEEQYF
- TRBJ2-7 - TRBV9 TGTGCCAGCAGCGTTGGGGGAGTTGGTAACGAGCAGTACTTC CASSVGGVGNEQYF
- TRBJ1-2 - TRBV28 TGTGCCAGCAGTTTAGGGTTGGAAGGGGCTAACTATGGCTACACCTTC CASSLGLEGANYGYTF
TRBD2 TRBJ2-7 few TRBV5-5 TGTGCCAGCAGCTTCCTAGCGGTCTACGAGCAGTACTTC CASSFLAVYEQYF
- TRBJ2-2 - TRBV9 TGTGCCAGCAGCATCTATAACGGGGAGCTGTTTTTT CASSIYNGELFF
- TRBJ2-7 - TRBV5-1 TGCGCCAGCAGCTTCGGCGAGCAGTACTTC CASSFGEQYF
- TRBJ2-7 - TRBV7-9 TGTGCCAGCAGCTTAAGGTCCTACGAGCAGTACTTC CASSLRSYEQYF
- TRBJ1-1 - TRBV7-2 TGTGCCAGCAGCCACATATCCGGGGGGAACACTGAAGCTTTCTTT CASSHISGGNTEAFF
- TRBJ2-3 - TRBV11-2 TGTGCCAGCAGCTTAGGTCCTAGCGTCGGGACAGATACGCAGTATTTT CASSLGPSVGTDTQYF
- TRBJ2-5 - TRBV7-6 TGTGCCAGCAGCTTCGGGGCCTCTATGGAGACCCAGTACTTC CASSFGASMETQYF
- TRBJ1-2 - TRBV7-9 TGTGCCAGCAGCTTAGGACAGTCGGACTATGGCTACACCTTC CASSLGQSDYGYTF
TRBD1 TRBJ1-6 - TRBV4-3 TGCGCCAGCAGCCAAGATTCCGACAGGGGGCATTCACCCCTCCACTTT CASSQDSDRGHSPLHF
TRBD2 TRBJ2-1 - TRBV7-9 TGTGCCAGCAGCTTATACGAGGGAGGGTACAATGAGCAGTTCTTC CASSLYEGGYNEQFF
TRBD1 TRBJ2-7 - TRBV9 TGTGCCAGCAGCGTAGAGGCAACAGGGGGCTACGAGCAGTACTTC CASSVEATGGYEQYF
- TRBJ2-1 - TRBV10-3 TGTGCCATCACCCGTGCGAGCGGAGTGGGCAATGAGCAGTTCTTC CAITRASGVGNEQFF
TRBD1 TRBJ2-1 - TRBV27 TGTGCCAGCAGTTCAGGGGGTACAACGAATGAGCAGTTCTTC CASSSGGTTNEQFF
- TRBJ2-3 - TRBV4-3 TGCGCCAGCAGCCCAGCAGCCTCCCTAAGCACAGATACGCAGTATTTT CASSPAASLSTDTQYF
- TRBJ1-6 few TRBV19 TGTGCCAGTAGGGAGACAGTAAGGAATTCACCCCTCCACTTT CASRETVRNSPLHF
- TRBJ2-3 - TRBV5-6 TGTGCCAGCAGCTCGGCCCGAGATACGCAGTATTTT CASSSARDTQYF
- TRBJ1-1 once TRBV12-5 TGTGCTAGTGCCCCCGGAGGGATTCTTGAAGCTTTCTTT CASAPGGILEAFF
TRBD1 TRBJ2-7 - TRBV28 TGTGCCAGCAGTTTACGTCTTTGGGGGGAACAGGGGGCCCTAGGGCAGTACTTC CASSLRLWGEQGALGQYF
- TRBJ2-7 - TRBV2 TGTGCCAGCAATGGGGGAGCTGGTGTCGACGAGCAGTACTTC CASNGGAGVDEQYF
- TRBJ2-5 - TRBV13 TGTGCCAGCAGCTTGACAAATCAAGAGACCCAGTACTTC CASSLTNQETQYF
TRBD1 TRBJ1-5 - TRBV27 TGTGCCAGCAGTCCGACAGGGTCCAATCAGCCCCAGCATTTT CASSPTGSNQPQHF
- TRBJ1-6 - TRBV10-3 TGTGCCATCAGTGAGGGGAGGGGCTTGGATTCACCCCTCCACTTT CAISEGRGLDSPLHF
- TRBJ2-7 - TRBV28 TGTGCCAGCAGTTTATTTAGTTCCTACGAGCAGTACTTC CASSLFSSYEQYF
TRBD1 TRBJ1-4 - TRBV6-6 TGTGCCAGCAGGATCAGGACAGGGATTGATGAAAAACTGTTTTTT CASRIRTGIDEKLFF
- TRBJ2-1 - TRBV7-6 TGTGCCAGCAGCACTAACCTTCGGTCCTACAATGAGCAGTTCTTC CASSTNLRSYNEQFF
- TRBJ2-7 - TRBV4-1 TGCGCCAGCAGCCCTTCCCTGAGGGTAGACTATCCCTACGAGCAGTACTTC CASSPSLRVDYPYEQYF
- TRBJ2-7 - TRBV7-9 TGTGCCAGCAGCGGGGACGGGCCTAGGGAGCAGTACTTC CASSGDGPREQYF
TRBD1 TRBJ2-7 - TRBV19 TGTGCCAGTAGTATAATACCGGGACAGCCCTACGAGCAGTACTTC CASSIIPGQPYEQYF
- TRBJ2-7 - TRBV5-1 TGCGCCAGCAGCTTGAACGGGGAGCAGTACTTC CASSLNGEQYF
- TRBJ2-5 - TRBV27 TGTGCCAGCAGCTCAACAGCGGTTCCTGAGACCCAGTACTTC CASSSTAVPETQYF
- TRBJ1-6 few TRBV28 TGTGCCAGCAGTTTATGGGGTACGGATTCACCCCTCCACTTT CASSLWGTDSPLHF
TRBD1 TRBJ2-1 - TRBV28 TGTGCCAGCAGTCGAATATTAGGGACAGGGGTAGGGGATGAGCAGTTCTTC CASSRILGTGVGDEQFF
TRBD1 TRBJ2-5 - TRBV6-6 TGTGCCAGCAGGCTGGGGATTGGACAGGGTAGAGAGACCCAGTACTTC CASRLGIGQGRETQYF
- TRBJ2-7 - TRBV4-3 TGCGCCAGCAGCCAAGGAGGGGAGCTCCACGAGCAGTACTTC CASSQGGELHEQYF
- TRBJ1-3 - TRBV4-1 TGCGCCAGCAGCCAAGATCAATGGACGTTAAGCTCTGGAAACACCATATATTTT CASSQDQWTLSSGNTIYF
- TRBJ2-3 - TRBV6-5 TGTGCCAGCAGTTCGGCTCTGGGCCCCACAGATACGCAGTATTTT CASSSALGPTDTQYF
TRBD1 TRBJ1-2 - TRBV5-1 TGCGCCAGCCAGGGACAGGGAGAAGGCTACACCTTC CASQGQGEGYTF
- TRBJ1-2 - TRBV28 TGTGCCAGCAGTTTCTCTATAGACAGGCCTGTCGATTACTATGGCTACACCTTC CASSFSIDRPVDYYGYTF
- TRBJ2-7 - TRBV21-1 TGTGCCAGCAGCCCAGAAAGGTGTGGACTTTATCAACTCACCTACGAGCAGTACTTC CASSPERCGLYQLTYEQYF
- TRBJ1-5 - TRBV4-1 TGCGCCAGCAGCCAAGTCGGGGAAGCCCAGCCCCAGCATTTT CASSQVGEAQPQHF
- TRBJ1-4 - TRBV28 TGTGCCAGCAGTCCCCGGTACGGGGCAACTAATGAAAAACTGTTTTTT CASSPRYGATNEKLFF
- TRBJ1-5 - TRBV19 TGTGCCAGTAGCAACCGTGGAAATAGCAATCAGCCCCAGCATTTT CASSNRGNSNQPQHF
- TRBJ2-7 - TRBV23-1 TGCGCCAGCAGTCAAAAAAGGTGGAGGCAGTACTTC CASSQKRWRQYF
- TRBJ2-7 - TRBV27 TGTGCCAGCAGCCCTAGCTCCGGGGTCACGTCCTACGAGCAGTACTTC CASSPSSGVTSYEQYF
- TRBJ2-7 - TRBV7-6 TGTGCCAGCAGCTTATCTCACAGGTATTCCTACGAGCAGTACTTC CASSLSHRYSYEQYF
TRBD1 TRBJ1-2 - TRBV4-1 TGCGCCAGCAGCCCTGAGACAGGGGTTTTCTATGGCTACACCTTC CASSPETGVFYGYTF
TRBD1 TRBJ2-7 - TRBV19 TGTGCCAGTAGTATGACAGGGTCGAGGAGCGAGCAGTACTTC CASSMTGSRSEQYF
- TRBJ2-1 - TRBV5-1 TGCGCCAGTTCTAACAGCCATGAGCAGTTCTTC CASSNSHEQFF